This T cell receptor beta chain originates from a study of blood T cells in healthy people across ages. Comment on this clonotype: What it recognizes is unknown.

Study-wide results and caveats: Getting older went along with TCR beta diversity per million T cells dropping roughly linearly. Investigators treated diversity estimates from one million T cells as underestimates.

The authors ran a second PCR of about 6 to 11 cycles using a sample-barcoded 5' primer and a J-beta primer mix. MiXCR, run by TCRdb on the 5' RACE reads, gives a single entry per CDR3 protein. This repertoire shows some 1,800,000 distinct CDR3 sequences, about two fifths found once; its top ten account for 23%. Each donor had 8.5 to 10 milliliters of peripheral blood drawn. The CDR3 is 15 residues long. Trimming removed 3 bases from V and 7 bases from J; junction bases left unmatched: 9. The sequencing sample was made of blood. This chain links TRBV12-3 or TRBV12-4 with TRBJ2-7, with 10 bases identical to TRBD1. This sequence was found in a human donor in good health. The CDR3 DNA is TGTGCCAGCAGTTTCTTTGGGACAGGGGCTCGAGAGCAGTACTTC. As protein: CASSFFGTGAREQYF.